This record covers a single TCR beta chain. What it recognizes is unknown. Assay used: immunoSEQ multiplex PCR; TCRdb lists only in-frame clones, some missing. This table has roughly 1,500,000 clones, 95% to 99% appearing once. The data were obtained in a study of shared clonotypes between healthy human individuals. Study-wide context: Donor composition was a couple of women and a few men, aged 18 to 49.

Study-wide results and caveats: A small donor pool kept down the genetic and exposure-history diversity that was represented. Researchers sampled blood only, noting tissue repertoires likely differ. Shared across a few donors were roughly 5% of the naive CD4 clonotypes.

Germline CDR1 SGHRS, CDR2 YFSETQ. The CDR3 extends over 14 amino acids. V gave up 7 bases and J gave up 4 bases; unmatched junction bases: 10. The TCR was taken from a man younger than 40 in good health. The chain couples TRBV5-1 to TRBJ2-7, with 8 bases matching TRBD1. Sequencing was carried out using naive CD4+ T cells sorted from blood. The subset here: CD45RA+ positively selected. The CDR3 DNA reads as TGCGCCAGCTCAGAGGACAGGGTTCGGTACGAGCAGTACTTC. Its protein product is CASSEDRVRYEQYF. Drawing the rest from reference TRBV5-1 and TRBJ2-7, the complete variable domain is KAGVTQTPRYLIKTRGQQVTLSCSPISGHRSVSWYQQTPGQGLQFLFEYFSETQRNKGNFPGRFSGRQFSNSRSEMNVSTLELGDSALYLCASSEDRVRYEQYFGPGTRLTVT.